One sample yielded the 18 T cell receptor beta chains listed below, sequenced in a study of blood T cell repertoires in COVID-19. Measured with immunoSEQ multiplex PCR; TCRdb has only the in-frame clones, and not every one. This repertoire shows around 180,000 clones, about 81% found once; its top ten account for 12%. The source material was peripheral blood. Source of these receptors: a woman of 80 years or more with COVID-19, enrolled during active disease.

The chain joins TRBV9 to TRBJ1-2, with D maybe TRBD1 (6 bases). Trimming shortened V by 0 bases and J by 1 base, and 7 bases separated the two germline ends. This CDR3 spans 14 amino acids. The germline V gene has CDR1 SGDLS and CDR2 YYNGEE. CDR3 sequence: CASSVGGGNYGYTF. In nucleotides, the CDR3 is TGTGCCAGCAGCGTAGGAGGGGGTAACTATGGCTACACCTTC.

The chain uses TRBV29-1 and TRBJ1-1; no clear D gene. The CDR3 contains 13 residues. Germline CDR1 reads SQVTM; CDR2 reads ANQGSEA. Trimming cost V 2 bases and J 0 bases, with 7 bases left between them. The CDR3 region has the DNA TGCAGCGTTGAAAGCAAGATGAACACTGAAGCTTTCTTT. Translation: CSVESKMNTEAFF.

This clone has more than one count but fewer than ten. The chain combines TRBV27 with TRBJ1-2; tentative D call: TRBD1 (5 bases). Germline V gene data show CDR1 as MNHEY and CDR2 as SMNVEV (reference sequence). Trimming left V 5 bases short and J 4 bases short, with 11 bases between. This CDR3 has 13 amino acids. As DNA, the CDR3 is TGTGCCAGCAGTGTTGACAGCCTCTATGGCTACACCTTC. Protein sequence: CASSVDSLYGYTF.

V gene TRBV24-1 combines with J gene TRBJ1-1, with TRBD1 matching 10 bases. With V trimmed by 5 bases and J by 1 base, 6 bases remained unmatched. Germline CDR1 is KGHDR and CDR2 is SFDVKD. The CDR3 is 16 residues long. The CDR3 DNA sequence: TGTGCCACCAGTGGGGCCGGGACAGGGGAGAACACTGAAGCTTTCTTT. It codes for CATSGAGTGENTEAFF.

This clone appeared a few times. The chain employs TRBV7-9 and TRBJ1-4; 8 bases match TRBD1. Trimming at V came to 0 bases and at J to 5 bases, leaving 8 bases not matched to a gene. The CDR3 runs to 17 residues. Germline loops: CDR1 SEHNR, CDR2 FQNEAQ (reference sequence). CDR3 nucleotides: TGTGCCAGCAGCTTAGCCTTTCCGGGACAGGACAATGAAAAACTGTTTTTT. As protein: CASSLAFPGQDNEKLFF. Drawing the rest from reference TRBV7-9 and TRBJ1-4, the complete variable domain is DTGVSQNPRHKITKRGQNVTFRCDPISEHNRLYWYRQTLGQGPEFLTYFQNEAQLEKSRLLSDRFSAERPKGSFSTLEIQRTEQGDSAMYLCASSLAFPGQDNEKLFFGSGTQLSVL.

The rearrangement uses TRBV10-1 and TRBJ1-4; D remains ambiguous. The CDR3 runs to 14 residues. V was shortened by 7 bases and J by 3 bases, with 12 bases between the two germline ends. Germline values: CDR1 WNHNN, CDR2 SYGVQD (reference sequence). Written as DNA, the CDR3 is TGCGCCAGCAAAATCGCGGAATCTAATGAAAAACTGTTTTTT. It codes for CASKIAESNEKLFF.

The V gene is TRBV6-2 or TRBV6-3, the J gene TRBJ2-1, with a weak D call TRBD2 (5 bases). Germline CDR1 reads MNHEY; CDR2 reads SVGEGT. The V and J ends lost 6 bases and 2 bases respectively, with 26 bases between them. There are 19 residues in the CDR3. CDR3 loop: CASSFELAAASPPYNEQFF. DNA of the CDR3: TGTGCCAGCAGCTTCGAATTAGCAGCTGCTAGCCCTCCCTACAATGAGCAGTTCTTC.

CDR3 sequence: CASSSRDRGFPEAFF. CDR3 nucleotides: TGTGCCAGCAGTTCCAGGGACAGGGGATTTCCTGAAGCTTTCTTT. V and J are TRBV6-5 and TRBJ1-1; TRBD1 matches 10 bases. This CDR3 is built from 15 residues. The germline V gene encodes CDR1 MNHEY and CDR2 SVGAGI. With V trimmed by 4 bases and J by 6 bases, 8 bases remained unmatched.

This chain uses TRBV5-5 with TRBJ1-1; 7 nucleotides agree with TRBD1. Germline assignment: CDR1 SGHKS and CDR2 YYEKEE (reference sequence). Germline trimming cut 0 bases from V and 6 bases from J; bases unmatched to any gene: 5. The CDR3 extends over 14 amino acids. CDR3 sequence: CASSLGSGGAEAFF. The CDR3 nucleotides are TGTGCCAGCAGCTTGGGGTCAGGGGGTGCTGAAGCTTTCTTT.

Comments on this clone: The germline gene is not matched at one end of the junction; a read error may be the cause. The rearrangement links TRBV5-1 to TRBJ2-3; 9 positions agree with TRBD1. Looked up from germline, CDR1 is SGHRS and CDR2 is YFSETQ. This CDR3 has 12 residues. This chain's CDR3 is CASPYSGTGNPF. For the CDR3, the DNA is TGCGCCAGCCCGTATTCCGGGACAGGGAATCCTTTT.

The chain has TRBV19 and TRBJ2-4; possibly TRBD1 for D (6 bases). The germline gives CDR1 LNHDA, CDR2 SQIVND (reference sequence). The CDR3 is 14 residues long. The V end was cut by 7 bases, the J end by 0 bases, with 10 bases between. CDR3 amino acids: CASKIGGAKNIQYF. In DNA form, the CDR3 reads TGTGCCAGTAAGATAGGGGGAGCCAAAAACATTCAGTACTTC.

The chain links TRBV14 to TRBJ1-2; D is unresolved. The germline V and J ends were trimmed by 4 bases and 6 bases, with 9 bases remaining between them. The germline V gene has CDR1 SGHDN and CDR2 FVKESK. The CDR3 loop spans 12 amino acids. This chain's CDR3 is CASSRVGDGYTF. For the CDR3, the DNA is TGTGCCAGCAGCCGGGTGGGAGATGGCTACACCTTC.

The genes are TRBV19 and TRBJ2-7, with 9 bases identical to TRBD1. Unmatched junction bases numbered 7, after V lost 3 bases and J lost 1 base. Looked up from germline, CDR1 is LNHDA and CDR2 is SQIVND (reference sequence). This CDR3 is built from 16 residues. CDR3 coding DNA: TGTGCCAGTAGTATGGGGACAGGGTTTGGGTCCTACGAGCAGTACTTC. Protein sequence: CASSMGTGFGSYEQYF.

The V gene is TRBV28, the J gene TRBJ2-3, with 11 bases that match TRBD2. The CDR3 has 19 residues. Per the germline V gene, CDR1 is MDHEN and CDR2 is SYDVKM. Trimming removed 5 bases from V and 2 bases from J; junction bases left unmatched: 15. The DNA for the CDR3 is TGTGCCAGCAGTGAACCGGCTAGCGGGAGGTGGAGGGACACAGATACGCAGTATTTT. Translation: CASSEPASGRWRDTDTQYF. Together with reference TRBV28 and TRBJ2-3, the CDR3 gives the full variable domain: DVKVTQSSRYLVKRTGEKVFLECVQDMDHENMFWYRQDPGLGLRLIYFSYDVKMKEKGDIPEGYSVSREKKERFSLILESASTNQTSMYLCASSEPASGRWRDTDTQYFGPGTRLTVL.

The chain is built from TRBV4-1 and TRBJ2-1; 8 nucleotides align to TRBD2. Germline lookup yields CDR1 MGHRA and CDR2 YSYEKL. There are 16 residues in the CDR3. Trimming cost V 0 bases and J 10 bases; bases outside gene matches: 11. The CDR3 loop reads CASSQERGATSPEQFF. The DNA for the CDR3 is TGCGCCAGCAGCCAAGAGCGGGGGGCGACTTCGCCGGAGCAGTTCTTC.

This clone appeared a single time. The V call is TRBV11-3, the J call TRBJ2-1; D is unclear. The length of the CDR3 is 14 residues. CDR1 SGHNT and CDR2 YENEEA come from the germline V gene. Trimming removed 1 base from V and 1 base from J, with 5 bases in between. The CDR3 nucleotides read TGTGCCAGCAGCTTAGGGGCTTCCTACAATGAGCAGTTCTTC. This gives the protein CASSLGASYNEQFF.

The rearrangement joins TRBV5-1 to TRBJ2-3; D remains unclear. Germline CDR1 SGHRS, CDR2 YFSETQ. The CDR3 covers 14 residues. V lost 0 bases to trimming and J lost 3 bases, with 8 bases between them. In DNA form, the CDR3 reads TGCGCCAGCAGCTTGGGGCTAGTTACAGATACGCAGTATTTT. Translating gives CASSLGLVTDTQYF.

The CDR3 loop reads CATSRDFGSATAYGYTF. The CDR3 DNA reads as TGTGCCACCAGCAGAGATTTTGGCAGCGCAACCGCCTATGGCTACACCTTC. This chain connects TRBV15 to TRBJ1-2; no reliable D call. This CDR3 has 17 amino acids. The V and J ends lost 0 bases and 4 bases respectively, with 18 bases between them. Germline V gives CDR1 LNHNV, CDR2 YYDKDF (reference sequence).